This T cell receptor beta chain comes out of a study of shared clonotypes between healthy human individuals. Study conclusions and caveats: Clonotypes shared by all four sorted-subset donors had higher generation probabilities than non-shared clonotypes.

On this clone itself: Its antigen is still unknown.

Donors had no recently reported acute infections or vaccinations and were HIV-negative. CD4+ cells were split into CD45RA+ naive and CD45RA-negative memory subsets. The authors' processing: Filtering differed because ImmunoSEQ produced junction-only sequences that carried no quality scores. Profiling relied on immunoSEQ multiplex PCR, and the TCRdb table lists in-frame clones only, not all of them. The V and J calls and clone size come from that table; D and trimming were worked out from the DNA. Among hundreds of thousands of clones listed, under 80% were seen once. Sequences were obtained from memory CD4+ T cells sorted from blood. Subset of the sample: CD45RA-negative fraction. This sequence originates from a woman in her thirties in good health.

The CDR3 bases are TGCGCCAGCAGCCCGTCTACAGACAGGGACACGAGGACCTATGGCTACACCTTC. Its protein is CASSPSTDRDTRTYGYTF. This sequence joins TRBV4-1 and TRBJ1-2; 7 bases fit TRBD1. V gave up 4 bases and J gave up 4 bases; unmatched junction bases: 18. Per germline, CDR1 MGHRA and CDR2 YSYEKL. This CDR3 region has 18 residues.